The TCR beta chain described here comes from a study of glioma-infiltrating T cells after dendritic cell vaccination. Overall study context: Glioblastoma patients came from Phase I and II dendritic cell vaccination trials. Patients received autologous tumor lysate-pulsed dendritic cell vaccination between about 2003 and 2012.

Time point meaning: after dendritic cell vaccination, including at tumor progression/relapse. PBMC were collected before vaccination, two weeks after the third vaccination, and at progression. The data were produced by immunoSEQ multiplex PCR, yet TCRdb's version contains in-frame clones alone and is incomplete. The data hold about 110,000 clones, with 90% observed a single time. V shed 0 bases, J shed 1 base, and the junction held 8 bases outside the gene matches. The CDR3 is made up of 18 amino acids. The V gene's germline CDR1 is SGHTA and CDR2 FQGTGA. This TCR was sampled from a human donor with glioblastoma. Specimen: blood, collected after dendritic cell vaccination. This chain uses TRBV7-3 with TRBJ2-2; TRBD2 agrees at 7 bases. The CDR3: CASSLTSRLAGNTGELFF. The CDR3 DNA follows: TGTGCCAGCAGCTTAACGTCCCGACTAGCAGGGAACACCGGGGAGCTGTTTTTT.